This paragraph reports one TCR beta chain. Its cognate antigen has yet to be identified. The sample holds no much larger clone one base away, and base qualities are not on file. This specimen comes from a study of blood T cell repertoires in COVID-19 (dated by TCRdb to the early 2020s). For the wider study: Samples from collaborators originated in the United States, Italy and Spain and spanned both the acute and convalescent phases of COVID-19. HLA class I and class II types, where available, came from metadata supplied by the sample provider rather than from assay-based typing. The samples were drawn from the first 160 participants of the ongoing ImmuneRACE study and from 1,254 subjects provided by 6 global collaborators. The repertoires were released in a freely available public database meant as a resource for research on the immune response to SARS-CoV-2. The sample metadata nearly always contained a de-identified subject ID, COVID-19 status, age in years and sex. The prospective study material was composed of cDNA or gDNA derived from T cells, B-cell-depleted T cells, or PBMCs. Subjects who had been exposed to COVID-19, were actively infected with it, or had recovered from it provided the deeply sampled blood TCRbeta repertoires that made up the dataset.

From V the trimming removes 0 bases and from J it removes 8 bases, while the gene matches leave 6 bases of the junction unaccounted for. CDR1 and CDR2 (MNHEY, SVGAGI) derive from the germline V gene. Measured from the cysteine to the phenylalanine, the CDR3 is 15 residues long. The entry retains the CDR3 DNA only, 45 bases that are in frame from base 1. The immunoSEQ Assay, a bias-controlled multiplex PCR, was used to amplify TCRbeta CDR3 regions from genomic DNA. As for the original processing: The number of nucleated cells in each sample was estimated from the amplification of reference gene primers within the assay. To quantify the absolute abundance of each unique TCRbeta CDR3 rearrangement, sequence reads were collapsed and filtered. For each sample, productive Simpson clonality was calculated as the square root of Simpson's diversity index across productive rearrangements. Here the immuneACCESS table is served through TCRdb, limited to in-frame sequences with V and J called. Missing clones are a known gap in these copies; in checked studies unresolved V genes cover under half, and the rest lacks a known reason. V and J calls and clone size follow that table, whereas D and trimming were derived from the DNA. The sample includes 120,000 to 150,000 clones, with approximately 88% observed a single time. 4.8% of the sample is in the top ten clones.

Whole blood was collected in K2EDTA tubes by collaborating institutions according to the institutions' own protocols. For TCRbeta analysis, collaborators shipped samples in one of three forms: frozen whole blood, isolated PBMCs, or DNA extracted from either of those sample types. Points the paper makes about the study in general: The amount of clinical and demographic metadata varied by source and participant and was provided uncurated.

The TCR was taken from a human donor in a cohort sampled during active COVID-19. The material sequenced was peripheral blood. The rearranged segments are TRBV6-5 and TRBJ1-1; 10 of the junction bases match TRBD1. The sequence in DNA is TGTGCCAGCAGTTACTCCGGGACAGGGGCCAAAGAAGCTTTCTTT. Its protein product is CASSYSGTGAKEAFF.